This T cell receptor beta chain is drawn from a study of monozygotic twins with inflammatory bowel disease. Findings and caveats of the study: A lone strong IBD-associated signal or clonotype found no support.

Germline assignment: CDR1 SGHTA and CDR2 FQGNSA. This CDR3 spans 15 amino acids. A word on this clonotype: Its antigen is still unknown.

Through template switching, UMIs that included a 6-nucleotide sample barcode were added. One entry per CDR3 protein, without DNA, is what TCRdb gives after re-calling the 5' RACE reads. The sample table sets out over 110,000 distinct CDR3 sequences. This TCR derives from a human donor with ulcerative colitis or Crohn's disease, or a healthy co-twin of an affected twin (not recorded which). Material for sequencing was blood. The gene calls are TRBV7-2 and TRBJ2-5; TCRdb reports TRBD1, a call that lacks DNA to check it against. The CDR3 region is CASSLVSGPQETQYF.